This T cell receptor beta chain stems from a study of cytomegalovirus exposure and HLA in healthy donors. Study at large: For the 300 to 450 genotyped donors, around 76% fell within the Caucasian-associated ancestry cluster.

As to this clone: Its antigen remains unidentified.

Study-level findings and limits: Within the data, a cluster of highly shared sequence variants was likely a sequencing artifact. Many donors shared some public TCRs, even though most TCR sequences were rare.

This CDR3 has 18 residues. Germline V lookup: CDR1 SGHRS, CDR2 YFSETQ. With V trimmed by 3 bases and J by 5 bases, 14 bases remained unmatched. Primers: 60 Vbeta forward and 13 Jbeta reverse. Sequencing used immunoSEQ multiplex PCR; TCRdb keeps in-frame clones, though not all of them. The repertoire shows some 200,000 clones; the top ten hold around 0.8%. The chain uses TRBV5-1 and TRBJ2-2; 9 nucleotides line up with TRBD1. The sample consisted of PBMCs. The TCR comes from a young woman in good health and CMV-seropositive. CDR3 nucleotides: TGCGCCAGCAGCTCCATTCATGGACAGGGGAGTAGAACCGGGGAGCTGTTTTTT. This gives the protein CASSSIHGQGSRTGELFF.